Below, one TCR beta chain is given with its context. Antigen unknown. This sample is drawn from a study of cytomegalovirus exposure and HLA in healthy donors. General study results and limits: There were several of the most significant clusters that appeared linked to common viral pathogens in a later analysis. Among CMV-associated TCR beta chains, most appeared HLA-restricted in a later analysis. The number of N-insertions in an Asian-associated ancestry cluster was reportedly below the approximately 690-donor mean in a later analysis.

Use of 60 Vbeta and 13 Jbeta primers characterized the PCR. Profiling relied on immunoSEQ multiplex PCR, and the TCRdb table lists in-frame clones only, not all of them. The sample consists of around 120,000 clones, 70% to 85% of them appearing once. The CDR3 loop spans 13 amino acids. Losses at the gene ends were 4 bases for V and 14 bases for J; bases not matched to a gene: 11. Germline V gene data show CDR1 as SEHNR and CDR2 as FQNEAQ (reference sequence). The receptor's source is a boy aged 2-9 years in good health and CMV-seronegative. This rearrangement joins TRBV7-9 to TRBJ1-2; 9 bases line up with TRBD1. The sequenced material came from PBMCs. The CDR3 sequence: CASSSRDREDMTF. For the CDR3, the DNA is TGTGCCAGCAGCTCCCGGGACAGGGAGGATATGACCTTC.